This T cell receptor beta chain is from a study of molecular identifiers for immune sequencing clone quantification. Study overall: The replicate experiment used RNA from 20,000 or 100,000 naive CD8 cells. This RNA was split into five aliquots, and four of them were sequenced.

Study conclusions and caveats: Clones carrying above 20 RNA copies accounted for over 98% of effector molecules, under 1% in naive cells. Clone sizes could be underestimated for highly expanded clones when identical TCR molecules share a barcode.

Previously described methods and listed TCR primers were employed for the bulk TCR libraries. Each CDR3 protein gets one entry after TCRdb re-called the PCR reads with MiXCR. Here the sample spans over 600,000 distinct CDR3 sequences, about 20% being singletons. Germline loops: CDR1 MDHEN, CDR2 SYDVKM. With V trimmed by 7 bases and J by 5 bases, 14 bases remained unmatched. The CDR3 totals 17 residues. About this clonotype: The target antigen is unknown.

The chain has TRBV28 and TRBJ1-6; 7 nucleotides match TRBD1. Specimen: naive CD8+ T cells from blood, with Jurkat cell RNA spiked in. Sample subset: FACS-sorted CD8+CD4-CCR7+CD45RA+ naive T cells. The source is a human donor in good health. Some libraries in this study had Jurkat cell RNA spiked in. CDR3 DNA sequence: TGTGCCAGCAACCTCGGAAGTTCGACAGGGCATAATTCACCCCTCCACTTT. This gives the protein CASNLGSSTGHNSPLHF.